This entry is about one TCR beta chain. The data stem from a study of blood T cell repertoires in COVID-19. Study details: COVID-19 samples from acute and convalescent phases originated in the United States, Italy and Spain. Sources were T cells, B-cell-depleted T cells, or PBMCs; the material itself was cDNA or gDNA.

Original processing methods: Using reference gene primer amplification, nucleated cell counts were estimated. Measured with immunoSEQ multiplex PCR; TCRdb has only the in-frame clones, and not every one. That table furnishes V, J and clone size, whereas the DNA furnished D and trimming. The table has under 200,000 clones, about 82% seen once; the top ten hold around 5.2%. Germline V gives CDR1 MNHEY, CDR2 SMNVEV (reference sequence). V lost 2 bases and J lost 5, with 15 bases in between. The CDR3 is 15 residues long. The receptor comes from a woman under 40 with acute or convalescent COVID-19. The J gene is TRBJ2-5, the V gene TRBV27; D is possibly TRBD2 (7 bases). Material for sequencing was peripheral blood. CDR3 sequence reads: CASSLRGGSGETQYF. The DNA for the CDR3 is TGTGCCAGCAGTTTAAGGGGGGGCTCCGGGGAGACCCAGTACTTC.